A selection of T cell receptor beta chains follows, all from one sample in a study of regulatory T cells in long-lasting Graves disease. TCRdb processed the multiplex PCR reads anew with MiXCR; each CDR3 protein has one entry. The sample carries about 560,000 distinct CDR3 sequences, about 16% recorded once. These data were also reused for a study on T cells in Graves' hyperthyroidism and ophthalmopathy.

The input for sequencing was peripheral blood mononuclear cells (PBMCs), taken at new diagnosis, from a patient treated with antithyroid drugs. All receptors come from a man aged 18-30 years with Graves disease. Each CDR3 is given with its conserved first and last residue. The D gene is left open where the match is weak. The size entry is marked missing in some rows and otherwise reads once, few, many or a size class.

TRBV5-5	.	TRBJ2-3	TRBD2	CASSGIAGATDTQYF	TGTGCCAGCAGCGGAATAGCGGGAGCGACAGATACGCAGTATTTT
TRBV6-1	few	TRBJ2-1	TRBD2	CASRETSGRSENEQFF	TGTGCCAGCAGGGAAACTAGCGGGAGGAGTGAAAATGAGCAGTTCTTC
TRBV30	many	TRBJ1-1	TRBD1	CAWTRTGATEAFF	TGTGCCTGGACGAGGACAGGGGCGACTGAAGCTTTCTTT
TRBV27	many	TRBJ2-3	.	CASSLFSPGTDTQYF	TGTGCCAGCAGTTTATTTTCGCCGGGCACAGATACGCAGTATTTT
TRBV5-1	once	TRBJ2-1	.	CASSALTGNEQFF	TGCGCCAGCAGCGCCTTAACAGGGAATGAGCAGTTCTTC
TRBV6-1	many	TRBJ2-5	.	CATLIQETQYF	TGTGCCACCCTGATCCAAGAGACCCAGTACTTC
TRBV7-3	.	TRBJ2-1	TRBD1	CASSRTGAYNNEQFF	TGTGCCAGCAGCCGGACAGGGGCGTATAACAATGAGCAGTTCTTC
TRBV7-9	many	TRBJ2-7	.	CASSPPGSPSYEQYF	TGTGCCAGCAGCCCGCCAGGATCGCCGTCTTACGAGCAGTACTTC
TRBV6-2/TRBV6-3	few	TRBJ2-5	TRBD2	CASSRLARQETQYF	TGTGCCAGCAGTCGACTAGCGCGCCAAGAGACCCAGTACTTC
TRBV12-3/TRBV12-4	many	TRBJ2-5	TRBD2	CASIPGLLQETQYF	TGTGCCAGCATCCCGGGACTACTCCAAGAGACCCAGTACTTC
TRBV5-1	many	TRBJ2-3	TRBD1	CASSPRDSMDTQYF	TGCGCCAGCAGCCCGAGGGACAGTATGGATACGCAGTATTTT
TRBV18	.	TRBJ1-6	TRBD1	CASSPGTGKFSPLHF	TGTGCCAGCTCACCAGGGACAGGGAAATTTTCACCCCTCCACTTT
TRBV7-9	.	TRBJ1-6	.	CASSFGPVNSPLHF	TGTGCCAGCAGCTTTGGGCCAGTCAATTCACCCCTCCACTTT
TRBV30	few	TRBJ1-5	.	CAWSEGPSQPQHF	TGTGCCTGGAGTGAAGGGCCGAGTCAGCCCCAGCATTTT
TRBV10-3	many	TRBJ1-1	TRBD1	CAISESWDRGPSEAFF	TGTGCCATCAGTGAGTCCTGGGACAGGGGGCCGTCTGAAGCTTTCTTT
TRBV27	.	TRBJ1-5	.	CASSSHPLRHDQPQHF	TGTGCCAGCAGTTCCCACCCACTAAGACATGATCAGCCCCAGCATTTT
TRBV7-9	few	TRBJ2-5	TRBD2	CASSFPSGRQETQYF	TGTGCCAGCAGCTTTCCAAGCGGGAGACAAGAGACCCAGTACTTC
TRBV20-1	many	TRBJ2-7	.	CSARAVHLGSYEQYF	TGCAGTGCTAGAGCTGTTCACCTGGGCTCCTACGAGCAGTACTTC
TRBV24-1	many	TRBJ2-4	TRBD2	CATSEGGTQANIQYF	TGTGCCACCAGTGAGGGGGGGACCCAGGCCAACATTCAGTACTTC
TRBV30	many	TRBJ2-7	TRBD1	CAWSGQGGGYEQYF	TGTGCCTGGAGTGGACAAGGGGGCGGGTACGAGCAGTACTTC
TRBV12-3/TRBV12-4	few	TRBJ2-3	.	CASSESPDTQYF	TGTGCCAGCAGCGAAAGCCCAGATACGCAGTATTTT
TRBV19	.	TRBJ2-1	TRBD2	CASSIDQRELIREQFF	TGTGCCAGTAGTATAGATCAGCGGGAGTTGATCCGTGAGCAGTTCTTC
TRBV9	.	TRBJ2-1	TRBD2	CASSFPREHTNEQFF	TGTGCCAGCAGCTTTCCGCGGGAGCACACAAATGAGCAGTTCTTC
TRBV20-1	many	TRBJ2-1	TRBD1	CSAREGTGSVHNEQFF	TGCAGTGCTAGAGAGGGGACAGGGTCGGTCCACAATGAGCAGTTCTTC
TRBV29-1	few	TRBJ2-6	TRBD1	CSATGQASSGANVLTF	TGCAGCGCCACCGGACAGGCGAGCTCTGGGGCCAACGTCCTGACTTTC
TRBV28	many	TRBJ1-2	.	CASTGPGGAGGYTF	TGTGCCAGCACCGGACCCGGGGGCGCGGGGGGCTACACCTTC
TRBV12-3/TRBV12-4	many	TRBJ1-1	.	CASSIQRQGNTEAFF	TGTGCCAGCAGCATACAGAGGCAGGGGAACACTGAAGCTTTCTTT
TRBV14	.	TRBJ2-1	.	CASSTGYEQFF	TGTGCCAGCAGCACGGGCTACGAGCAGTTCTTC
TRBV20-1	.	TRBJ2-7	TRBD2	CSAHSPSGGEQYF	TGCAGTGCTCACAGCCCTAGCGGCGGGGAGCAGTACTTC
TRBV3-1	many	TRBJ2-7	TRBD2	CASSQASGAAYEQYF	TGTGCCAGCAGCCAAGCGAGCGGGGCCGCCTACGAGCAGTACTTC
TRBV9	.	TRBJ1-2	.	CASSYRTFNYGYTF	TGTGCCAGCAGCTACCGAACCTTTAACTATGGCTACACCTTC
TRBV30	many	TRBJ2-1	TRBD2	CAWSVGLALGNEQFF	TGTGCCTGGAGTGTAGGACTAGCTCTGGGGAATGAGCAGTTCTTC
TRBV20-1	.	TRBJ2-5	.	CSARDRQITSQETQYF	TGCAGTGCTAGAGATCGACAGATTACATCCCAAGAGACCCAGTACTTC
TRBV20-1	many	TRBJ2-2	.	CSARPLSGELFF	TGCAGTGCTAGACCGCTGTCCGGGGAGCTGTTTTTT
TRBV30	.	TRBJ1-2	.	CAWSVGQALVYTF	TGTGCCTGGAGTGTGGGGCAGGCGCTTGTCTACACCTTC
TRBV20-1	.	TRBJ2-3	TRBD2	CSALQGGRNPDTQYF	TGCAGTGCCCTCCAGGGCGGGAGGAACCCAGATACGCAGTATTTT
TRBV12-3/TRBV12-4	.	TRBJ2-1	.	CASRRPGGW	TGTGCCAGCAGGCGCCCAGGGGGGTGG